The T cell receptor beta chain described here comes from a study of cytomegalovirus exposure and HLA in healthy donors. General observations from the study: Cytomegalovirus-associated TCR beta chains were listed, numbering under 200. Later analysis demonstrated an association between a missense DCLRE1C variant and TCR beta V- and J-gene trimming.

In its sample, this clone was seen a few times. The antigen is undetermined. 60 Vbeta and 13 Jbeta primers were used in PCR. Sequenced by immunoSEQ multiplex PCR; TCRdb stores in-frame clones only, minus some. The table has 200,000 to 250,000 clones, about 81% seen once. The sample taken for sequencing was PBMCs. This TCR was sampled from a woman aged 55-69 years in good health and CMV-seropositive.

The CDR3 region is CASRETGEGQPQHF. The DNA for the CDR3 is TGTGCCAGTAGGGAGACAGGGGAAGGACAGCCCCAGCATTTT. The V and J genes are TRBV19 and TRBJ1-5; 8 nucleotides agree with TRBD1. Germline trimming cut 6 bases from V and 7 bases from J; bases unmatched to any gene: 8. The CDR3 consists of 14 residues. Per germline, CDR1 LNHDA and CDR2 SQIVND (reference sequence).